Reported below is one T cell receptor (beta chain). This sample was included in a study of shared clonotypes between healthy human individuals. Study information: The study used three CD4 naive, three CD4 memory, two CD8 naive and one CD8 memory plate per donor.

Looked up from germline, CDR1 is SGHRS and CDR2 is YFSETQ. With 0 bases removed from V and 2 bases from J, the gap between germline ends came to 11 bases. CDR3 size: 15 residues. Naive-designated CD8 cells lacked CD45RO, were positively enriched for CCR7, and omitted terminally differentiated effector memory CD45RA+ cells. The assay was immunoSEQ multiplex PCR, and TCRdb's table has in-frame clones only and misses some. The repertoire holds about 1,800,000 clones, with approximately 94% as singletons. The specimen sequenced was naive CD8+ T cells sorted from blood. V and J are TRBV5-1 and TRBJ1-1; D gene ambiguous. The origin of this receptor is a man younger than 35 in good health. In DNA, the CDR3 is TGCGCCAGCAGCTTGGGTATCGGGGTTAACACTGAAGCTTTCTTT. As protein: CASSLGIGVNTEAFF.